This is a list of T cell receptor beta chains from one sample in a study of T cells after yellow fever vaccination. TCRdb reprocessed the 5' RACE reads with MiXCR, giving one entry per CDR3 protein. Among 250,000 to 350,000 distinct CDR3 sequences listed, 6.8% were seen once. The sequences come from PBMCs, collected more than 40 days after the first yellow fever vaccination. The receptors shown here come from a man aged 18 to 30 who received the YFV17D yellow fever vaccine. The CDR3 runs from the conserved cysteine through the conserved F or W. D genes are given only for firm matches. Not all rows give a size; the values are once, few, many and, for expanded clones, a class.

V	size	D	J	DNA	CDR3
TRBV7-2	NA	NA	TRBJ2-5	TGTGCCAGCAGCTTCGTCAGGTACCAAGAGACCCAGTACTTC	CASSFVRYQETQYF
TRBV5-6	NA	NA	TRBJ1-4	TGTGCCAGCAGCTTGGCCGGAGGATCGCAGTTTGAAAAACTGTTTTTT	CASSLAGGSQFEKLFF
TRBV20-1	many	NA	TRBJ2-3	TGCAGTGCTAGAGAGGTGGGGGGACCCACAGATACGCAGTATTTT	CSAREVGGPTDTQYF
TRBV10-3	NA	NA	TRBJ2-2	TGTGCCATCAGGACTAGACAGGGAGTCGGAACCGGGGAGCTGTTTTTT	CAIRTRQGVGTGELFF
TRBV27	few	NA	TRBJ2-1	TGTGCCAGCAGTTTCGGCCAGGGGATCTACAATGAGCAGTTCTTC	CASSFGQGIYNEQFF
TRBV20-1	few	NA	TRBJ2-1	TGCAGTGCTAGTTGGGACCGCACCGGGAATGAGCAGTTCTTC	CSASWDRTGNEQFF
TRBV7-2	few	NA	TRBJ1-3	TGTGCCAGCAGCTTAGGACCAGCGGGGGGAAACACCATATATTTT	CASSLGPAGGNTIYF
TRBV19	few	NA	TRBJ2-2	TGTGCCAGTAGCATTAGGGGATTAGCGGTTAACACCGGGGAGCTGTTTTTT	CASSIRGLAVNTGELFF
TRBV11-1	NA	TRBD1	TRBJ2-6	TGTGCCAGCAGCTCCTGGGACAGGGGGTCTGGGGCCAACGTCCTGACTTTC	CASSSWDRGSGANVLTF
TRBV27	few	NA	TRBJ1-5	TGTGCCAGCAGTTTATTACAGGGAGGGAGTCAGCCCCAGCATTTT	CASSLLQGGSQPQHF
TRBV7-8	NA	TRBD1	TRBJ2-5	TGTGCCAGCAGCCCCCGGGACAGATACGCACTACGGGAGACCCAGTACTTC	CASSPRDRYALRETQYF
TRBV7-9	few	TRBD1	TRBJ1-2	TGTGCCAGCAGAGAGACAGGGGACTATGGCTACACCTTC	CASRETGDYGYTF
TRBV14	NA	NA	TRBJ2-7	TGTGCCAGCAGCCCCCAGGTGAGGGACGAGCAGTACTTC	CASSPQVRDEQYF
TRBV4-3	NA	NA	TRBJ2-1	TGCGCCAGCAGCCAAGATTACCTCTCCTTCTACAATGAGCAGTTCTTC	CASSQDYLSFYNEQFF
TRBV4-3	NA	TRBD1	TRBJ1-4	TGCGCCAGCAGCCCCGGACAGGGTGTTGAAAAACTGTTTTTT	CASSPGQGVEKLFF
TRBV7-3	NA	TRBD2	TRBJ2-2	TGTGCCAGCAGCCGCGGGACTAGCGGGGGCCCCAACACCGGGGAGCTGTTTTTT	CASSRGTSGGPNTGELFF
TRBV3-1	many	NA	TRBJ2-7	TGTGCCAGCAGCCAGGGACCGGGGTTCCTGCGCTACGAGCAGTACTTC	CASSQGPGFLRYEQYF
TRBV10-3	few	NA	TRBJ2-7	TGTGCCGTGAAAGGACAGATGCTCTCCTACGAGCAGTACTTC	CAVKGQMLSYEQYF
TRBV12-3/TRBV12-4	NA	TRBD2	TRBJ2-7	TGTGCCAGCAGAGGGACTAGCGAATCCTACGAGCAGTACTTC	CASRGTSESYEQYF
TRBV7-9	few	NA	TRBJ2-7	TGTGCCAGCAGCTTTGACAGGCAGTGGGCCTACGAGCAGTACTTC	CASSFDRQWAYEQYF
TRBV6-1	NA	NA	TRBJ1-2	TGTGCCAGCGGTCCGGAGAAGGGTGGCTACACCTTC	CASGPEKGGYTF
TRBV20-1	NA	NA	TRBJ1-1	TGCAGTGCTAGTTTGGTGAGCACTGAAGCTTTCTTT	CSASLVSTEAFF
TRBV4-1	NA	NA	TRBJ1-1	TGCGCCAGCAGCCAAACGAGAGGACCGATTGAAGCTTTCTTT	CASSQTRGPIEAFF
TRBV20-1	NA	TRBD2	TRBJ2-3	TGCTGTGCTAGAGATGAGGAGGCTAGCGGGGGGACGACAGATACGCAGTATTTT	CCARDEEASGGTTDTQYF
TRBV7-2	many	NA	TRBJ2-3	TGTGCCAGCGTGGTAAAAGGGGGGGGCCGAGATGATACGCAGTATTTT	CASVVKGGGRDDTQYF
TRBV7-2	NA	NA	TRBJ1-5	TGTGCCAGCAGCTTAGCGTACAGTATCAATCAGCCCCAGCATTTT	CASSLAYSINQPQHF
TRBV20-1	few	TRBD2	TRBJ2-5	TGCAGTGCTAGAGATTCTAGACTAGCCAAAGAGACCCAGTACTTC	CSARDSRLAKETQYF
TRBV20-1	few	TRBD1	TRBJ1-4	TGCAGTGCCAGGGACAGGGTCCGGGAAAAACTGTTTTTT	CSARDRVREKLFF